This T cell receptor beta chain comes out of a study of regulatory T cells in long-lasting Graves disease. V lost 0 bases to trimming and J lost 2 bases, with 8 bases between them. CDR3 length: 14 residues. Germline V CDR1 and CDR2: MNHNS, SASEGT. This sample's time point: newly diagnosed GD, antithyroid drugs for less than 3 months. PBMC RNA served as the TCR library source. HTBI primers from iRepertoire and Arm-PCR of CDR3 regions yielded the TCR beta libraries. TCRdb analysed the multiplex PCR reads with MiXCR anew, one entry per CDR3 protein. The sample has 370,000 or so distinct CDR3 sequences, around 15% seen once; the top ten hold 20% to 25%. This clonotype was seen ten or more times. Another study also made use of these data, one on T cells in Graves' hyperthyroidism and ophthalmopathy.

The chain uses TRBV6-1 and TRBJ2-7, with D unresolved. This TCR derives from a woman between 18 and 30 years old with Graves disease. Here the sequenced sample was peripheral blood mononuclear cells (PBMCs), taken at new diagnosis, from a patient treated with antithyroid drugs. CDR3 residues: CASSEADPTYEQYF. For the CDR3, the DNA is TGTGCCAGCAGTGAAGCTGACCCCACCTACGAGCAGTACTTC.